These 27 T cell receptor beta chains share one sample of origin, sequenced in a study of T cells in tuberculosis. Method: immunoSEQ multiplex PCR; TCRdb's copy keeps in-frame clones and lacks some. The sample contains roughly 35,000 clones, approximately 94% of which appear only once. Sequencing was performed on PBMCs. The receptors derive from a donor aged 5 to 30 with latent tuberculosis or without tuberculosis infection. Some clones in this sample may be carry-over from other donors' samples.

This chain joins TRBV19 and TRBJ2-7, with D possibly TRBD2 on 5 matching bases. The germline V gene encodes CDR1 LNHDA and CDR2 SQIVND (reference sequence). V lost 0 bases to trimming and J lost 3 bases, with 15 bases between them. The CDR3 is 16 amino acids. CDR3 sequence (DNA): TGTGCCAGTAGTATAGAGCGAGGGAACGGTTACTACGAGCAGTACTTC. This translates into CASSIERGNGYYEQYF.

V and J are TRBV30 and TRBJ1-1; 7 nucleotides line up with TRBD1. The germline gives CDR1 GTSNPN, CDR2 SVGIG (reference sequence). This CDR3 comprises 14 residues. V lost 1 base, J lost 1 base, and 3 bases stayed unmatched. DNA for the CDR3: TGTGCCTGGAGTGGGGGACAGAGGAACACTGAAGCTTTCTTT. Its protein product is CAWSGGQRNTEAFF.

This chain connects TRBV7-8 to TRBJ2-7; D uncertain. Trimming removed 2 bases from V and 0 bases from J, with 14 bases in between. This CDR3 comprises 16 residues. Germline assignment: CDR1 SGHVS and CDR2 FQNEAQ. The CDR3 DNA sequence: TGTGCCAGCAGCTTAATGATAGCCAAGGCCTCCTACGAGCAGTACTTC. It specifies CASSLMIAKASYEQYF.

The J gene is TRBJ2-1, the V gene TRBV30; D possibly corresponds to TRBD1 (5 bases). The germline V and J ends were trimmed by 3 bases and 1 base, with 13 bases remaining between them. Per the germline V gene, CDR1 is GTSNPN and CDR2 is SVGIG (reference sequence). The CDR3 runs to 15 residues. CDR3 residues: CAWSTQALSYNEQFF. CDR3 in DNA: TGTGCCTGGAGCACACAGGCGCTGTCCTACAATGAGCAGTTCTTC. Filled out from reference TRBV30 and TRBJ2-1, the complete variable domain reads SQTIHQWPATLVQPVGSPLSLECTVEGTSNPNLYWYRQAAGRGLQLLFYSVGIGQISSEVPQNLSASRPQDRQFILSSKKLLLSDSGFYLCAWSTQALSYNEQFFGPGTRLTVL.

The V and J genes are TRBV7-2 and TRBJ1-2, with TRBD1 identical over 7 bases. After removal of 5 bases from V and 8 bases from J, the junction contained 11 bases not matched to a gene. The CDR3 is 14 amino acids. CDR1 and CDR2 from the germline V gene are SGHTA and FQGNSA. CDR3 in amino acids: CASSENRGNGGYTF. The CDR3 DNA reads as TGTGCCAGCAGCGAAAACAGGGGAAACGGGGGCTACACCTTC.

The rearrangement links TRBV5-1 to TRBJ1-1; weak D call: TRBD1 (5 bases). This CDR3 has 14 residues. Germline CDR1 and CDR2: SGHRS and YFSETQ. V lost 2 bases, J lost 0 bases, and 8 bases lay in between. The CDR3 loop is CASSLAQVNTEAFF. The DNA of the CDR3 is TGCGCCAGCAGCTTAGCACAGGTGAACACTGAAGCTTTCTTT. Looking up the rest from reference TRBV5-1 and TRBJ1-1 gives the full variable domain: KAGVTQTPRYLIKTRGQQVTLSCSPISGHRSVSWYQQTPGQGLQFLFEYFSETQRNKGNFPGRFSGRQFSNSRSEMNVSTLELGDSALYLCASSLAQVNTEAFFGQGTRLTVV.

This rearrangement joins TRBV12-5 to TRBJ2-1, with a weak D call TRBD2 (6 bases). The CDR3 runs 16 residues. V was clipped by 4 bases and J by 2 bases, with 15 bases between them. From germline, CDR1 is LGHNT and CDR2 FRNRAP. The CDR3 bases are TGTGCTAGTGGTTCCCCCGCGGGGCCTACCTACAATGAGCAGTTCTTC. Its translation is CASGSPAGPTYNEQFF.

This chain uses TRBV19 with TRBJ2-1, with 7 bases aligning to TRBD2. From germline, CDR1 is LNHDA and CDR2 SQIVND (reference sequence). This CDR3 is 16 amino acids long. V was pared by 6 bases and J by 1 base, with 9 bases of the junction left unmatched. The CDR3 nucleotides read TGTGCCAGTAGAACGAGGGAGGGTGGGTCCTACAATGAGCAGTTCTTC. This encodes CASRTREGGSYNEQFF.

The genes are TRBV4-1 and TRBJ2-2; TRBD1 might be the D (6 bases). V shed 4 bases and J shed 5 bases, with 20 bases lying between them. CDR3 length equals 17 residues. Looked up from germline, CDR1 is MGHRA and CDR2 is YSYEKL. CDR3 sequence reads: CASSRLGWGQGTGELFF. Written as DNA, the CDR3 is TGCGCCAGCAGCCGACTCGGTTGGGGGCAGGGAACCGGGGAGCTGTTTTTT.

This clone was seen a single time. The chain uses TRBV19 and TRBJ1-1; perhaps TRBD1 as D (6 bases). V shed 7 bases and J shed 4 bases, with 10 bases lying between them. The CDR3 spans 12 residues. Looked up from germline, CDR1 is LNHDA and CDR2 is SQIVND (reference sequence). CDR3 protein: CASTTGSTEAFF. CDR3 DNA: TGTGCCAGTACTACAGGGAGCACTGAAGCTTTCTTT.

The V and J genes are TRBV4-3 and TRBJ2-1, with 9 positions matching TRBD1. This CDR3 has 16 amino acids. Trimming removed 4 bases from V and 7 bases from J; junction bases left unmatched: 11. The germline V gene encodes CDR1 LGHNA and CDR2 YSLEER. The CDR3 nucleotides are TGCGCCAGCAGCCTCCAGGGGGGACAGGGAGGTAATGAGCAGTTCTTC. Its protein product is CASSLQGGQGGNEQFF.

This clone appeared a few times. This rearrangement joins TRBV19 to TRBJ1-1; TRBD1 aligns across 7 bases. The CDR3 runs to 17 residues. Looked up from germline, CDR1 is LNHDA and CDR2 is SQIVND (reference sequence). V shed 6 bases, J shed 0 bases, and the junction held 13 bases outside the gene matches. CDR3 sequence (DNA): TGTGCCAGTAGCCCCCCCGCTCAGACAGGGCTGAACACTGAAGCTTTCTTT. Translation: CASSPPAQTGLNTEAFF.

This CDR3 reads CASSVGTANTEAFF. CDR3 DNA sequence: TGTGCCAGCAGCGTCGGGACAGCGAACACTGAAGCTTTCTTT. The chain links TRBV9 to TRBJ1-1, with 7 bases identical to TRBD1. V lost 2 bases to trimming and J lost 1 base; unmatched junction nucleotides: 2. CDR1 SGDLS and CDR2 YYNGEE come from the germline V gene. CDR3 length equals 14 residues.

CDR3 nucleotides: TGTGCCAGCAGTTTATATCAGGATTCCGGGGAGCTGTTTTTT. It yields the protein CASSLYQDSGELFF. The chain couples TRBV28 to TRBJ2-2; D remains unclear. V dropped 1 base and J dropped 6 bases, with 9 bases sitting between them. CDR3 size: 14 residues. CDR1 and CDR2 from the germline V gene are MDHEN and SYDVKM.

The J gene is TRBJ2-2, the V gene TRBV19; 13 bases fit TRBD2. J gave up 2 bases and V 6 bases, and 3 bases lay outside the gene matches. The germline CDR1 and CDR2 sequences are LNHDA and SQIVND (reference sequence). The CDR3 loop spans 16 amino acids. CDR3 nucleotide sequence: TGTGCCAGTAGCACTAGCGGGGGGGTCAACACCGGGGAGCTGTTTTTT. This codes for CASSTSGGVNTGELFF. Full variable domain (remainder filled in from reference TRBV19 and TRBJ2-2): DGGITQSPKYLFRKEGQNVTLSCEQNLNHDAMYWYRQDPGQGLRLIYYSQIVNDFQKGDIAEGYSVSREKKESFPLTVTSAQKNPTAFYLCASSTSGGVNTGELFFGEGSRLTVL.

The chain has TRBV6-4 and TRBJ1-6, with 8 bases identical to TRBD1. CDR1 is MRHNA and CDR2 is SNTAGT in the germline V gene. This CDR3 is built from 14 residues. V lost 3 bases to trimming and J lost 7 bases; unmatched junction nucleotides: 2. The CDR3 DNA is TGTGCCAGCAGTGAGGACAGGGAAAATTCACCCCTCCACTTT. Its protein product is CASSEDRENSPLHF.

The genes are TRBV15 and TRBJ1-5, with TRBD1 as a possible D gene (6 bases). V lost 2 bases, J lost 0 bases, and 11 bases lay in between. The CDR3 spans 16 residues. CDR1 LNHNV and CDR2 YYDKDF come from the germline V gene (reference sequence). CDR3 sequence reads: CATSRHDRNSNQPQHF. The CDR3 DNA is TGTGCCACCAGCAGACACGACAGGAATAGCAATCAGCCCCAGCATTTT. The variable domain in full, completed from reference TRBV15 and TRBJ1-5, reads DAMVIQNPRYQVTQFGKPVTLSCSQTLNHNVMYWYQQKSSQAPKLLFHYYDKDFNNEADTPDNFQSRRPNTSFCFLDIRSPGLGDTAMYLCATSRHDRNSNQPQHFGDGTRLSIL.

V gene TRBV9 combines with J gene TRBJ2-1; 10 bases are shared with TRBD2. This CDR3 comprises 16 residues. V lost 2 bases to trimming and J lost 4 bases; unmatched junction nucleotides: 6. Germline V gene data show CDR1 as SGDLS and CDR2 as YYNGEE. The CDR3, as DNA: TGTGCCAGCAGCGTCCTCAGCGGGGGGGATTACAATGAGCAGTTCTTC. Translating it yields CASSVLSGGDYNEQFF.

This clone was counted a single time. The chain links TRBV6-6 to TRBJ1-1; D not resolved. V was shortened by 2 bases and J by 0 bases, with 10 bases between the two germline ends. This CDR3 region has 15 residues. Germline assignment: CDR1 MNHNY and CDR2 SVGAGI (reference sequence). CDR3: CASSYGGNMNTEAFF. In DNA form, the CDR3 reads TGTGCCAGCAGTTACGGAGGAAACATGAACACTGAAGCTTTCTTT.

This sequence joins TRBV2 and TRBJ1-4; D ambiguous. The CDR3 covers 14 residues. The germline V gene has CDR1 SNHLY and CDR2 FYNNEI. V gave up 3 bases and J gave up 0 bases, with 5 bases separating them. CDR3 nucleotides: TGTGCCAGCAGTGATTATTCAACTAATGAAAAACTGTTTTTT. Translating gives CASSDYSTNEKLFF. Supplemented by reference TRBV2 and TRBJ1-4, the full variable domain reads EPEVTQTPSHQVTQMGQEVILRCVPISNHLYFYWYRQILGQKVEFLVSFYNNEISEKSEIFDDQFSVERPDGSNFTLKIRSTKLEDSAMYFCASSDYSTNEKLFFGSGTQLSVL.

CDR3 nucleotide sequence: TGTGCCAGTAGTATAAAGCGGGGGGGCCTCTACAATGAGCAGTTCTTC. Translation: CASSIKRGGLYNEQFF. The chain employs TRBV19 and TRBJ2-1, with 10 nucleotides matching TRBD2. From germline, CDR1 is LNHDA and CDR2 SQIVND (reference sequence). V gave up 2 bases and J gave up 3 bases; unmatched junction bases: 4. The CDR3 totals 16 residues.

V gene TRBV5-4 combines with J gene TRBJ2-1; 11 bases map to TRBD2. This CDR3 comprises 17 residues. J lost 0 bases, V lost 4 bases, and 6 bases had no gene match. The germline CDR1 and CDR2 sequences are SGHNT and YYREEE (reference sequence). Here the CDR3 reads CASSPSGGTPSYNEQFF. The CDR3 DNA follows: TGTGCCAGCAGCCCTAGCGGGGGGACGCCCTCCTACAATGAGCAGTTCTTC.

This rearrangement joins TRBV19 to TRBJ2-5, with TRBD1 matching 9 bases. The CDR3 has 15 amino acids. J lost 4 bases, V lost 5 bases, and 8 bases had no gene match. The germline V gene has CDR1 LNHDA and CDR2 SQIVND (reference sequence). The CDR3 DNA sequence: TGTGCCAGTAGTTCTGGGACAGGGAAGGGAGAGACCCAGTACTTC. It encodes CASSSGTGKGETQYF.

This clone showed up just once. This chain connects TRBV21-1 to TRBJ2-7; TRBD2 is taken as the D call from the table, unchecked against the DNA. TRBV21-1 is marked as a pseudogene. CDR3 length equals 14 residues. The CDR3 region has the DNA TGTGCCAGCAGCAAAGAGAGCGGGGTTTACGAGCAGTACGTC. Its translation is CASSKESGVYEQYV.

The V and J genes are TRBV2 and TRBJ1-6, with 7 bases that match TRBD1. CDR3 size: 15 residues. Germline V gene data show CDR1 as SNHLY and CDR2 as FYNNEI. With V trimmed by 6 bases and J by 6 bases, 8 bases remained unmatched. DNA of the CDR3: TGTGCCAGCAGGATCCGGGACAGAGGTAATTCACCCCTCCACTTT. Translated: CASRIRDRGNSPLHF.

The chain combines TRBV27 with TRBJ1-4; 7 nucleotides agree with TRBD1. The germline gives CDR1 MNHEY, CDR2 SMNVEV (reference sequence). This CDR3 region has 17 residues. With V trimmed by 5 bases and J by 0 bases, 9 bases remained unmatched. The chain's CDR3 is CASSLRDRSTTNEKLFF. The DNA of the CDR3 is TGTGCCAGCAGTCTCCGGGACAGAAGTACAACTAATGAAAAACTGTTTTTT.

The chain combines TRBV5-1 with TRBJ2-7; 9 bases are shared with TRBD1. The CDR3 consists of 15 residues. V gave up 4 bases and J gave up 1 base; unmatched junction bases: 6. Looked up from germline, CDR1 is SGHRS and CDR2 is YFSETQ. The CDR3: CASSVETGGSYEQYF. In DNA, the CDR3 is TGCGCCAGCAGCGTAGAGACAGGGGGTTCCTACGAGCAGTACTTC. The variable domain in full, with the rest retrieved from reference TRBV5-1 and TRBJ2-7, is KAGVTQTPRYLIKTRGQQVTLSCSPISGHRSVSWYQQTPGQGLQFLFEYFSETQRNKGNFPGRFSGRQFSNSRSEMNVSTLELGDSALYLCASSVETGGSYEQYFGPGTRLTVT.